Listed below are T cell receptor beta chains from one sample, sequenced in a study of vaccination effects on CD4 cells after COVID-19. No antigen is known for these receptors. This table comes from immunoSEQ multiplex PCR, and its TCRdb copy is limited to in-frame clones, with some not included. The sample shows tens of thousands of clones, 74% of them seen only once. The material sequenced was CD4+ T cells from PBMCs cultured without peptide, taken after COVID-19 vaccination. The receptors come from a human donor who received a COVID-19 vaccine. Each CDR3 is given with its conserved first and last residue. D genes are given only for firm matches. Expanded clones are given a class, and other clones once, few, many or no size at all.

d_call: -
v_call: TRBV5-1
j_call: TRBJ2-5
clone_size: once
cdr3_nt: TGCGCCAGCAGCTTAACCGGGGGAGGCTTAGAGACCCAGTACTTC
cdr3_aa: CASSLTGGGLETQYF

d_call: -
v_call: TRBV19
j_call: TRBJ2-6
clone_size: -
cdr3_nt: TGTGCCAGTAACGGGCGGCTTGGGGCCAACGTCCTGACTTTC
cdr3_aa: CASNGRLGANVLTF

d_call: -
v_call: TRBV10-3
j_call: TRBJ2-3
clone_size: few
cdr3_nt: TGTGCCATCAGTCGGACGGTCGCTAGCACAGATACGCAGTATTTT
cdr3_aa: CAISRTVASTDTQYF

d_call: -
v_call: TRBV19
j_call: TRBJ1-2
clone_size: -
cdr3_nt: TGTGCCAGTAGTATCCGGGACACCGCTAACTATGGCTACACCTTC
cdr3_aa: CASSIRDTANYGYTF

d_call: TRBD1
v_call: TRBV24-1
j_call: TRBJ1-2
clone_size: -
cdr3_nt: TGTGCCACCAGAGGGACAGGGGGTCTCGGTGGCTACACCTTC
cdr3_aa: CATRGTGGLGGYTF

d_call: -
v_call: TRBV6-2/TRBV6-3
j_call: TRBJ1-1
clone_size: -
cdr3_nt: TGTGCCAGCAGTTATAAAAGAAATGAAGCTTTCTTT
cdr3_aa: CASSYKRNEAFF

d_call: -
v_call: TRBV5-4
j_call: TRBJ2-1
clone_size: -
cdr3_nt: TGTGCCAGCACCTTAGGGGGGGATCACTACAATGAGCAGTTCTTC
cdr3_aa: CASTLGGDHYNEQFF

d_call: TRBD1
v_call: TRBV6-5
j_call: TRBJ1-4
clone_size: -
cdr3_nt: TGTGCCAGCAGTCCGATCGGGACAGGGAATGAAAAACTGTTTTTT
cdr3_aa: CASSPIGTGNEKLFF

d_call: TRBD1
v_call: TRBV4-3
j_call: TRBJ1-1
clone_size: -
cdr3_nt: TGCGCCAGCAGCCGGGGGACAGTTAACACTGAAGCTTTCTTT
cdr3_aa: CASSRGTVNTEAFF

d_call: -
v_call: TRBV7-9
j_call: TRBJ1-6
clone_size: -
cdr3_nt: TGTGCCAGCAGCTTAGGAGGCCATTCACCCCTCCACTTT
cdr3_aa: CASSLGGHSPLHF

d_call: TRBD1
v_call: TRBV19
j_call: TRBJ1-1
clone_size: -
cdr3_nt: TGTGCCAGTAGTATAAACAGGGGGACTGAAGCTTTCTTT
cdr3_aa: CASSINRGTEAFF

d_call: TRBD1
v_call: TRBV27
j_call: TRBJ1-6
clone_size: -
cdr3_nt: TGTGCCAGCAGTAAAAGACAGGGCGGAGGGTCACCCCTCCACTTT
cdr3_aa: CASSKRQGGGSPLHF

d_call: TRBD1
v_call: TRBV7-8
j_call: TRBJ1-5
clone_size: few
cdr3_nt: TGTGCCAGCAGCCGGGACAGGGGGCAGCCCCAGCATTTT
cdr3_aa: CASSRDRGQPQHF

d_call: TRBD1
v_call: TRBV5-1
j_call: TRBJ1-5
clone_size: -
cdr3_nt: TGCGCCAGCAGCTTTGGGACAGATACCAATCAGCCCCAGCATTTT
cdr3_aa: CASSFGTDTNQPQHF